Presented here are 17 T cell receptor beta chains from one specimen sequenced in a study of blood T cell repertoires in COVID-19. Measured with immunoSEQ multiplex PCR; TCRdb has only the in-frame clones, and not every one. The sample yields a few hundred thousand clones, 80% to 90% seen once. The sequenced material came from peripheral blood. The receptors come from a middle-aged man with active or convalescent COVID-19.

V is TRBV29-1 and J is TRBJ1-1; possible D gene TRBD1, 5 bases. Germline CDR1 and CDR2: SQVTM and ANQGSEA. V was pared by 4 bases and J by 5 bases, with 17 bases between. CDR3 size: 14 residues. CDR3 in amino acids: CSVASRGRGTEAFF. CDR3 nucleotide sequence: TGCAGCGTTGCCTCCCGGGGGAGGGGAACTGAAGCTTTCTTT.

This clone was counted once. CDR3 sequence (DNA): TGTGCCAGCAGCTTAGAGGGGGTGATGAACACTGAAGCTTTCTTT. Its translation is CASSLEGVMNTEAFF. V gene TRBV7-6 combines with J gene TRBJ1-1, with a tentative D call TRBD1 (6 bases). V dropped 1 base and J dropped 0 bases, with 9 bases sitting between them. CDR1 and CDR2 from the germline V gene are SGHVS and FNYEAQ. This CDR3 region has 15 residues.

This rearrangement joins TRBV19 to TRBJ2-5; D possibly corresponds to TRBD1 (6 bases). The germline V and J ends were trimmed by 4 bases and 2 bases, with 17 bases remaining between them. This CDR3 is 16 amino acids long. Germline V gives CDR1 LNHDA, CDR2 SQIVND (reference sequence). DNA of the CDR3: TGTGCCAGTAGTACCCCCCGGACAGCTGGACAAGAGACCCAGTACTTC. Encoded protein: CASSTPRTAGQETQYF. The full variable domain, in which reference TRBV19 and TRBJ2-5 provide the parts outside the CDR3, is DGGITQSPKYLFRKEGQNVTLSCEQNLNHDAMYWYRQDPGQGLRLIYYSQIVNDFQKGDIAEGYSVSREKKESFPLTVTSAQKNPTAFYLCASSTPRTAGQETQYFGPGTRLLVL.

This clone has only one observation. This chain's CDR3 is CASSQDPSVDSTDTQYF. CDR3 bases: TGCGCCAGCAGCCAAGATCCTAGCGTAGACAGCACAGATACGCAGTATTTT. The chain combines TRBV4-1 with TRBJ2-3, with a weak D call TRBD2 (6 bases). V was cut by 0 bases and J by 0 bases, with 13 bases left in between. Germline lookup yields CDR1 MGHRA and CDR2 YSYEKL. CDR3 size: 17 residues.

There are a few counts of this clone. The chain couples TRBV4-2 to TRBJ2-7; 9 bases map to TRBD2. The CDR3 has 17 residues. Per germline, CDR1 LGHNA and CDR2 YNFKEQ. Trimming took 4 bases from V and 9 from J; bases not matched to a gene: 19. In DNA, the CDR3 is TGTGCCAGCAGCCTACGGGGAGGGGGTAGCGGGGGCCCGCCGCAGTACTTC. Residues: CASSLRGGGSGGPPQYF.

The chain has TRBV28 and TRBJ1-2; D is undetermined. Per germline, CDR1 MDHEN and CDR2 SYDVKM. V gave up 7 bases and J gave up 8 bases, with 20 bases separating them. The length of the CDR3 is 14 residues. CDR3 nucleotide sequence: TGTGCCAGCATCCCGGGGAGGCGCGTCGGGGGCTACACCTTC. Translated, it gives CASIPGRRVGGYTF.

V usage is TRBV2 and J usage is TRBJ1-1; D uncertain. In germline, CDR1 is SNHLY, CDR2 FYNNEI. This CDR3 contains 12 residues. Trimming took 2 bases from V and 7 from J, leaving 8 bases between them. CDR3 loop: CASSEFGSEAFF. CDR3 bases: TGTGCCAGCAGTGAATTTGGCAGTGAAGCTTTCTTT. Full variable domain (rest looked up from reference TRBV2 and TRBJ1-1): EPEVTQTPSHQVTQMGQEVILRCVPISNHLYFYWYRQILGQKVEFLVSFYNNEISEKSEIFDDQFSVERPDGSNFTLKIRSTKLEDSAMYFCASSEFGSEAFFGQGTRLTVV.

The chain combines TRBV7-6 with TRBJ1-1; weak D call: TRBD1 (5 bases). With 7 bases removed from V and 4 bases from J, the gap between germline ends came to 16 bases. The CDR3 extends over 14 amino acids. Germline assignment: CDR1 SGHVS and CDR2 FNYEAQ. The CDR3 DNA sequence: TGTGCCAGCACCCAGGGCCTCCGAGGCACTGAAGCTTTCTTT. This codes for CASTQGLRGTEAFF.

This rearrangement joins TRBV21-1 to TRBJ1-2; the listed D gene, TRBD1, was not tested against the DNA. TRBV21-1 is labeled a pseudogene. This CDR3 spans 13 amino acids. The CDR3 spells CASVDQGAGGYTF. Written as DNA, the CDR3 is TGTGCCAGCGTCGATCAGGGGGCCGGTGGCTACACCTTC.

The V call is TRBV2, the J call TRBJ1-2; 8 bases map to TRBD1. Germline lookup yields CDR1 SNHLY and CDR2 FYNNEI. V shed 4 bases, J shed 8 bases, and the junction held 6 bases outside the gene matches. This CDR3 has 13 amino acids. For the CDR3, the DNA is TGTGCCAGCAGTGCCCAGGACAGGGACGGCTACACCTTC. Encoded protein: CASSAQDRDGYTF.

This chain uses TRBV7-9 with TRBJ1-1; D gene unclear. Germline V CDR1 and CDR2: SEHNR, FQNEAQ (reference sequence). This CDR3 is built from 13 residues. With 8 bases removed from V and 2 bases from J, the gap between germline ends came to 12 bases. The CDR3 region is CASLEGLNTEAFF. The CDR3 DNA reads TGTGCCAGCCTTGAGGGATTAAACACTGAAGCTTTCTTT. Using reference TRBV7-9 and TRBJ1-1 for the parts outside the CDR3, the full variable domain is DTGVSQNPRHKITKRGQNVTFRCDPISEHNRLYWYRQTLGQGPEFLTYFQNEAQLEKSRLLSDRFSAERPKGSFSTLEIQRTEQGDSAMYLCASLEGLNTEAFFGQGTRLTVV.

The chain couples TRBV3-1 (or the pseudogene TRBV3-2) to TRBJ2-7; 8 bases map to TRBD1. Germline assignment: CDR1 LGHDT and CDR2 YNNKEL (reference sequence). V lost 2 bases and J lost 5; bases outside the gene matches: 26. CDR3 length: 21 amino acids. As DNA, the CDR3 is TGTGCCAGCAGCCAACCTACAATTGCCCCATGGTGGGACAGGATATTGAACGAGCAGTACTTC. This sequence encodes CASSQPTIAPWWDRILNEQYF.

This clone has a handful of counts. The chain carries TRBV6-1 and TRBJ2-3, with 8 bases lining up with TRBD1. J gave up 13 bases and V 3 bases, and 3 bases lay outside the gene matches. Germline CDR1 is MNHNS and CDR2 is SASEGT. This CDR3 region has 11 residues. The CDR3 is CASSEDREEYF. In DNA form, the CDR3 reads TGTGCCAGCAGTGAGGACAGGGAGGAGTATTTT.

The chain recombines TRBV9 with TRBJ2-1, with 9 bases lining up with TRBD1. Unmatched junction bases numbered 5, after V lost 3 bases and J lost 4 bases. The CDR3 extends over 15 amino acids. The germline V gene has CDR1 SGDLS and CDR2 YYNGEE. CDR3 DNA: TGTGCCAGCAGCGCCCCGGGACAGGGTTACAATGAGCAGTTCTTC. This encodes CASSAPGQGYNEQFF.

The rearrangement uses TRBV3-1 (or the pseudogene TRBV3-2) and TRBJ2-1; D remains unclear. Germline V CDR1 and CDR2: LGHDT, YNNKEL (reference sequence). The V end was cut by 6 bases, the J end by 9 bases, with 9 bases between. CDR3 length: 11 amino acids. The CDR3 sequence: CASSRVSEQFF. In DNA form, the CDR3 reads TGTGCCAGCAGTAGAGTGAGTGAGCAGTTCTTC.

This chain links TRBV27 with TRBJ2-2; D perhaps matches TRBD2 (6 bases). V lost 5 bases to trimming and J lost 2 bases, with 9 bases between them. CDR3 length: 14 residues. The V gene's germline CDR1 is MNHEY and CDR2 SMNVEV (reference sequence). The CDR3 bases are TGTGCCAGCAGTCCCGGGAGAAACACCGGGGAGCTGTTTTTT. This gives the protein CASSPGRNTGELFF.

This clone was detected only a few times. CDR3 amino acids: CASSLDGNTGELFF. The CDR3 region has the DNA TGCGCCAGCAGCTTGGACGGGAACACCGGGGAGCTGTTTTTT. The chain carries TRBV5-1 and TRBJ2-2; D is undetermined. The ends were cut back, 0 bases at V and 1 base at J, with 4 bases in the middle. In germline, CDR1 is SGHRS, CDR2 YFSETQ. The CDR3 length is 14 residues.